The source of this T cell receptor (beta chain) is a study of blood T cell repertoires in COVID-19. Study-level background: Specimens from acute and convalescent COVID-19 originated in the United States, Italy and Spain. PBMCs, B-cell-depleted T cells, or T cells were the source of the cDNA or gDNA that made up the material.

Sequencing used immunoSEQ multiplex PCR; TCRdb keeps in-frame clones, though not all of them. Of 200,000 to 250,000 clones listed, around 86% are singletons. This clone was observed once. The CDR3 contains 16 residues. Trimming left V 0 bases short and J 7 bases short, with 18 bases between. CDR1 is MGHRA and CDR2 is YSYEKL in the germline V gene. The clonotype was recovered from a man between 60 and 70 years old with acute or convalescent COVID-19. V usage is TRBV4-1 and J usage is TRBJ1-2; D might be TRBD1 (5 bases). Sequencing was done on a sample of peripheral blood. In DNA, the CDR3 is TGCGCCAGCAGCCAAGAATTGGACATTCCGTTGGGTGGCTACACCTTC. Its translation is CASSQELDIPLGGYTF.